Listed here is a single T cell receptor beta chain. This entry is derived from a study of blood T cells in healthy people across ages. In terms of origin and age, donors were healthy Caucasian individuals from Russia aged about 6 to 90. It was with a sample-barcoded 5' primer and a J-beta primer mix that a second PCR of roughly 6 to 12 cycles was run. Every cDNA molecule carried a tag from a template-switch adaptor bearing 12 random nucleotides. Any given sample supplied a minimum of 3 million CDR3-containing paired-end reads. TCRdb re-called the 5' RACE reads with MiXCR, one entry per CDR3 protein. The sample has about 800,000 distinct CDR3 sequences, roughly 25% seen once; the top ten hold more than 3%. The CDR3 is made up of 17 amino acids. Trimming took off 2 bases at V and 1 base at J, with 15 bases between the two ends. CDR1 SEHNR and CDR2 FQNEAQ come from the germline V gene (reference sequence).

Separately, the same data were catalogued under a study of T cells of mothers and their children.

The receptor's source is a boy aged 5-17 years in good health. This sequence joins TRBV7-9 and TRBJ2-1; D call uncertain. The sequencing input was blood. The CDR3 reads CASSLIVELRSYNEQFF. CDR3 DNA sequence: TGTGCCAGCAGCTTAATTGTAGAGCTTAGGTCCTACAATGAGCAGTTCTTC.